This T cell receptor (beta chain) was recovered during a study of blood T cell repertoires in COVID-19. Study in general: Sources were T cells, B-cell-depleted T cells, or PBMCs; the material itself was cDNA or gDNA.

Sequencing was performed with immunoSEQ multiplex PCR; in TCRdb, only in-frame clones are kept and a portion is missing. There are some 270,000 clones in the sample; 70% to 90% occur only once, and 9.5% to 11% lies in the top ten. Germline CDR1 SGHRS, CDR2 YFSETQ. V lost 1 base and J lost 5, with 15 bases in between. The CDR3 runs to 15 residues. The sequencing input was peripheral blood. The TCR comes from an older woman with acute or convalescent COVID-19. The chain combines TRBV5-1 with TRBJ1-2, with unresolved D. In DNA form, the CDR3 reads TGCGCCAGCAGCTTGTCGGCGGGGAAGGGTTATGGCTACACCTTC. It yields the protein CASSLSAGKGYGYTF.